This T cell receptor (beta chain) was retrieved from a study of T cell changes during pregnancy in multiple sclerosis. Sequenced by immunoSEQ multiplex PCR; TCRdb stores in-frame clones only, minus some. The table includes 50,000 to 75,000 clones, nearly 95% detected once. The ends lost 7 bases at V and 4 bases at J; junction bases unmatched: 15. The CDR3 is made up of 17 amino acids. CDR1 and CDR2 from the germline V gene are SGHNT and YYREEE (reference sequence). Sample: CD8+ T cells from peripheral blood mononuclear cells, taken in the third trimester of pregnancy. The receptor was isolated from a female donor with multiple sclerosis, enrolled in a pregnancy study. This chain uses TRBV5-4 with TRBJ2-3; 10 bases map to TRBD2. The CDR3 bases are TGTGCCAGCCACCCTATACTAGCGGGACCTGAGGCAGATACGCAGTATTTT. This encodes CASHPILAGPEADTQYF.